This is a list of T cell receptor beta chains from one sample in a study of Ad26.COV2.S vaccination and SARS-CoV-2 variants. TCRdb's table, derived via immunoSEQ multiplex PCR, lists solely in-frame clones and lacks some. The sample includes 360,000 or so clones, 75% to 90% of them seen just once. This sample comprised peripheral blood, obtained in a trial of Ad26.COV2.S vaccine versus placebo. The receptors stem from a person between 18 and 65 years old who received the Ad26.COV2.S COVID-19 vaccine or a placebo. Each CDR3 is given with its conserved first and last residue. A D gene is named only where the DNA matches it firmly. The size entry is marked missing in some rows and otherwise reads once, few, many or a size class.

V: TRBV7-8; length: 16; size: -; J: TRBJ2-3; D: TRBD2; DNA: TGTGCCAGCAGCTTTAGATCTAGCGGGGTACCGGATACGCAGTATTTT; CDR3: CASSFRSSGVPDTQYF
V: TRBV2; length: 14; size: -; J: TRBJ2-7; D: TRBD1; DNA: TGTGCCATCCTCCGGGACAGGGGATCCTACGAGCAGTACTTC; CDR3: CAILRDRGSYEQYF
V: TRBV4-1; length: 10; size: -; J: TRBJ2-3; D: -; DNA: TGCGCCAGCGGGGGGGATACGCAGTATTTT; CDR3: CASGGDTQYF
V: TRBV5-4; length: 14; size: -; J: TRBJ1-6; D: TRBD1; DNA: TGTGCCAGCACCAAGACAGGGGTGAATTCACCCCTCCACTTT; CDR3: CASTKTGVNSPLHF
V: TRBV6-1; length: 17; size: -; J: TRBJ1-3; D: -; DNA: TGTGCCAGCAGTGAAGGTATTGGGACCTTAGCTGGAAACACCATATATTTT; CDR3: CASSEGIGTLAGNTIYF
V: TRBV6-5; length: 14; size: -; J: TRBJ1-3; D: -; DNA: TGTGCCAGCAACCCCCGCTTCTCTGGAAACACCATATATTTT; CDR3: CASNPRFSGNTIYF
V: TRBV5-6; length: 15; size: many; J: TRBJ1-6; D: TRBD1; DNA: TGTGCCAGCAGCCCCGGACAGGGAGACAATTCACCCCTCCACTTT; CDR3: CASSPGQGDNSPLHF
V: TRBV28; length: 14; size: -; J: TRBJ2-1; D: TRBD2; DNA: TGTGCCAGCAGGGGAGCGGGAAGATACAATGAGCAGTTCTTC; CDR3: CASRGAGRYNEQFF
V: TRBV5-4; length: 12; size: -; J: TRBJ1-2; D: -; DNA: TGTGCCAGCAGCGGGAGGACAGATGGCTACACCTTC; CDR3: CASSGRTDGYTF
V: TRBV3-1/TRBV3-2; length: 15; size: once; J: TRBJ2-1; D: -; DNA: TGTGCCAGCAGCCAAGTCAAGGGTGTGGGCGATGAGCAGTTCTTC; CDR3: CASSQVKGVGDEQFF
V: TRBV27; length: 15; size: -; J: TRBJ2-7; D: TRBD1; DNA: TGTGCCAGCAGTACCGGCGGACAGGGACGAGACGAGCAGTACTTC; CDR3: CASSTGGQGRDEQYF
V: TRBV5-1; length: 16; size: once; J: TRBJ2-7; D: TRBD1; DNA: TGCGCCAGCAGCTTCACCACCGGGACAGGGGGGCTCGAGCAGTACTTC; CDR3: CASSFTTGTGGLEQYF
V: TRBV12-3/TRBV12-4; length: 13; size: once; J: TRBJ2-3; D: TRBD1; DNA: TGTGCCAGCAGTGACAGGGGGCAGGATACGCAGTATTTT; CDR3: CASSDRGQDTQYF
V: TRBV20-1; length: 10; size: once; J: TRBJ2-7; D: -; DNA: TGCAGTGCTACGTTCTACGAGCAGTACTTC; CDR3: CSATFYEQYF
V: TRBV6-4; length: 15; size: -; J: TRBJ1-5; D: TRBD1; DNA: TGTGCCAGCAGACCAGGGGGAGTTTTTCATCAGCCCCAGCATTTT; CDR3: CASRPGGVFHQPQHF
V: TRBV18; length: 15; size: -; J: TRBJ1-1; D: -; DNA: TGTGCCAGCTCACCATTGGGCGGTCGGAACACTGAAGCTTTCTTT; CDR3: CASSPLGGRNTEAFF
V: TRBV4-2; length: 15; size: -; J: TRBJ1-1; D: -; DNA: TGTGCCAGCAGCCTGTCTCGGGGGGGGGCCACTGAAGCTTTCTTT; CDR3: CASSLSRGGATEAFF
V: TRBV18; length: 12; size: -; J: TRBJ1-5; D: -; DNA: TGTGCCAGCTCACCACAGGGGCAGCCCCAGCATTTT; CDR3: CASSPQGQPQHF
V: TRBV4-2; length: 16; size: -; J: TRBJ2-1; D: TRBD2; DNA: TGTGCCAGCAGCCGTCAGACTAGCCGCAACTACAATGAGCAGTTCTTC; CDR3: CASSRQTSRNYNEQFF
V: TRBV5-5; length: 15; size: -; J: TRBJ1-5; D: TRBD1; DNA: TGTGCCAGCAGCCGGACAGGGACCAGCAATCAGCCCCAGCATTTT; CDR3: CASSRTGTSNQPQHF
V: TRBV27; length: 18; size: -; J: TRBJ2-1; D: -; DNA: TGTGCCAGCAGTTTATCCACGCAGCTACTTGGCTCCTACAATGAGCAGTTCTTC; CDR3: CASSLSTQLLGSYNEQFF
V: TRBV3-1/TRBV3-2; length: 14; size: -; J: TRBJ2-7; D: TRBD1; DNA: TGTGCCAGCAGCCCCCGCCCCAGGGGGTACGAGCAGTACTTC; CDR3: CASSPRPRGYEQYF
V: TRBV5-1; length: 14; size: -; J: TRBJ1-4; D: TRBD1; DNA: TGCGCCAGCAGCGAGGGACAGCCAGGCGAAAAACTGTTTTTT; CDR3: CASSEGQPGEKLFF
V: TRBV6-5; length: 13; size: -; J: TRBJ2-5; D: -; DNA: TGTGCCAGCAGTTACGGCGGGCAAGAGACCCAGTACTTC; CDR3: CASSYGGQETQYF
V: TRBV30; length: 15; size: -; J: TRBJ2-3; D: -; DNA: TGTGCCTGGAGTGGTCTAGCGTCTAGCACAGATACGCAGTATTTT; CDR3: CAWSGLASSTDTQYF
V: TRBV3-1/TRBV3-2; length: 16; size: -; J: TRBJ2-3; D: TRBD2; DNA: TGTGCCAGCAGCCTCCGACTAGCGGTCAGCACAGATACGCAGTATTTT; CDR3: CASSLRLAVSTDTQYF
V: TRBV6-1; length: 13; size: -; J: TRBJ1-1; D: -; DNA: TGTGCCAGCAGTGAAGTAGGGAACACTGAAGCTTTCTTT; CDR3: CASSEVGNTEAFF
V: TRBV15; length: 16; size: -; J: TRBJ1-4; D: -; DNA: TGTGCCACCAGCAGAGATCTCGGGGGTCGCGGTGAAAAACTGTTTTTT; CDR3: CATSRDLGGRGEKLFF
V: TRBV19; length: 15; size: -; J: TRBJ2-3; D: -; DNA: TGTGCCAGTAGTAGGGAGGCCTACTACACAGATACGCAGTATTTT; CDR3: CASSREAYYTDTQYF
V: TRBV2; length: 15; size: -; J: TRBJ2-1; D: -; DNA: TGTGCCAGCAGTGCGGTCGGGCGGTCCTACAATGAGCAGTTCTTC; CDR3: CASSAVGRSYNEQFF
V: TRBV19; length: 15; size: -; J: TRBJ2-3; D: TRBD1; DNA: TGTGCCAGTAGTACACGGACAGGGTGGACAGATACGCAGTATTTT; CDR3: CASSTRTGWTDTQYF
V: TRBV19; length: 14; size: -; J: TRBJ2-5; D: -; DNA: TGTGCCAGTAGTTCCGCCGGGTTTTGGGAGACCCAGTACTTC; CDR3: CASSSAGFWETQYF
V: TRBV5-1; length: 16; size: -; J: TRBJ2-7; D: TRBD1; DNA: TGCGCCAGCAGCTTGGCTGGGGACAGGGGAGGTTACGAGCAGTACTTC; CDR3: CASSLAGDRGGYEQYF
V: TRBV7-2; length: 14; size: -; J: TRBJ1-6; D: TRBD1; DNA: TGTGCCAGCAGGGGGACAGGCGAAGGGTCACCCCTCCACTTT; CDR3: CASRGTGEGSPLHF
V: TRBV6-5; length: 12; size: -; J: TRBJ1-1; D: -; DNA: TGTGCCAGCAGACGGGGTAGTACTGAAGCTTTCTTT; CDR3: CASRRGSTEAFF
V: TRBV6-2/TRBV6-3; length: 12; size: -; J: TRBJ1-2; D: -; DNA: TGTGCCAGCAGTTACTCGATAAGCGGCTACACCTTC; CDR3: CASSYSISGYTF
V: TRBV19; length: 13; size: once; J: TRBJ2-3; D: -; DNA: TGTGCCAGTAGTATGTATGTCACAGATACGCAGTATTTT; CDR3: CASSMYVTDTQYF
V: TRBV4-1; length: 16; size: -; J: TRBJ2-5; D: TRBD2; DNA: TGCGCCAGCAGCCAATTGGGACTAGCGGGAAGAGAGACCCAGTACTTC; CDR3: CASSQLGLAGRETQYF
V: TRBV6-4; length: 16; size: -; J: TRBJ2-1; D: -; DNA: TGTGCCAGCAGTGATCTTGGGGGGTCGGTGATTGGTGAGCAGTTCTTC; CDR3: CASSDLGGSVIGEQFF
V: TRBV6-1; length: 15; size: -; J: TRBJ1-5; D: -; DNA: TGTGCCAGCAGTGATTTAGGGGATAGCAATCAGCCCCAGCATTTT; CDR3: CASSDLGDSNQPQHF
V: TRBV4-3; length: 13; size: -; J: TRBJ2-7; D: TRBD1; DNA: TGCGCCAGCAGCCAAGAAACAGGGGGCGAGCAGTACTTC; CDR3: CASSQETGGEQYF
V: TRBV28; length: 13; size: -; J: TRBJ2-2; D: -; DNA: TGTGCCAGCAGTTTTGTGAACACCGGGGAGCTGTTTTTT; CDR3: CASSFVNTGELFF
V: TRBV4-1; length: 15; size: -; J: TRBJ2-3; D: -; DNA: TGCGCCAGCAGCTTCGAGACTAGGGGTACAGATACGCAGTATTTT; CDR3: CASSFETRGTDTQYF
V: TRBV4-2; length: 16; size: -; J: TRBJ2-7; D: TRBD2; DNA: TGTGCCAGCAGCCAAGTAACTAGCGGGGTTTCCTACGAGCAGTACTTC; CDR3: CASSQVTSGVSYEQYF
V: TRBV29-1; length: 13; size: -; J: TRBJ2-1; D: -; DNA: TGCAGCGTTGAAGCGATCTCCTACAATGAGCAGTTCTTC; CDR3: CSVEAISYNEQFF
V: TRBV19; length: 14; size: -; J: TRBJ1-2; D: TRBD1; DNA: TGTGCCAGTACCGGACAGGTCTTACTCCATGGCTACACCTTC; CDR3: CASTGQVLLHGYTF
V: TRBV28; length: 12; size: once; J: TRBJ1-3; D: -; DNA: TGTGCCAGCAGAGAGGACAGAAACACCATATATTTT; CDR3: CASREDRNTIYF
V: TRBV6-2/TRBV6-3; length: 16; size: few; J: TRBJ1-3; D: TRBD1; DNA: TGTGCCAGCAGTTCCCCGCGACAGGGGGCAGGAAACACCATATATTTT; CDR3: CASSSPRQGAGNTIYF
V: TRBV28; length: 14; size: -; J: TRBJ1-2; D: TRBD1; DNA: TGTGCCAGCACCGACAGGGGGCGGAACTATGGCTACACCTTC; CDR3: CASTDRGRNYGYTF
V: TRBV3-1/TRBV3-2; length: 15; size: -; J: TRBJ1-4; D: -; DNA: TGTGCCAGCAGCCAAGATCTTCAGGGCCCTGAAAAACTGTTTTTT; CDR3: CASSQDLQGPEKLFF